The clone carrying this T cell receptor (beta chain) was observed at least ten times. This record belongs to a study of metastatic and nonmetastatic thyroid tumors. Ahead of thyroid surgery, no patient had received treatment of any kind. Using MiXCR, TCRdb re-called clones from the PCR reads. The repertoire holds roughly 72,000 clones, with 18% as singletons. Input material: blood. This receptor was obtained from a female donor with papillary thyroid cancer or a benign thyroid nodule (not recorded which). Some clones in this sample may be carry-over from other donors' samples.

The CDR3 DNA sequence: TGCAGTGCCGGGAGGGGGGACACTGAAGCTTTCTTT. Protein product: CSAGRGDTEAFF. V gene TRBV20-1 combines with J gene TRBJ1-1; maybe TRBD1 (6 bases). The CDR3 is made up of 12 amino acids. The germline V and J ends were trimmed by 6 bases and 3 bases, with 11 bases remaining between them. Germline V lookup: CDR1 DFQATT, CDR2 SNEGSKA (reference sequence).